This T cell receptor (beta chain) appears in the sequencing data of a study of control samples from healthy donors and cancer patients. Sequencing used immunoSEQ multiplex PCR; TCRdb keeps in-frame clones, though not all of them. The sample consists of 100,000 to 150,000 clones, just under 95% of them appearing once. Trimming removed 1 base from V and 2 bases from J, with 11 bases in between. This CDR3 has 15 residues. Germline values: CDR1 LNHDA, CDR2 SQIVND (reference sequence). V is TRBV19 and J is TRBJ1-1, with D possibly matching TRBD1 (5 bases). The specimen was blood. This sequence originates from a man between 18 and 29 years old in good health. CDR3 protein: CASSIARTINTEAFF. For the CDR3, the DNA is TGTGCCAGTAGTATAGCCCGGACAATAAACACTGAAGCTTTCTTT.